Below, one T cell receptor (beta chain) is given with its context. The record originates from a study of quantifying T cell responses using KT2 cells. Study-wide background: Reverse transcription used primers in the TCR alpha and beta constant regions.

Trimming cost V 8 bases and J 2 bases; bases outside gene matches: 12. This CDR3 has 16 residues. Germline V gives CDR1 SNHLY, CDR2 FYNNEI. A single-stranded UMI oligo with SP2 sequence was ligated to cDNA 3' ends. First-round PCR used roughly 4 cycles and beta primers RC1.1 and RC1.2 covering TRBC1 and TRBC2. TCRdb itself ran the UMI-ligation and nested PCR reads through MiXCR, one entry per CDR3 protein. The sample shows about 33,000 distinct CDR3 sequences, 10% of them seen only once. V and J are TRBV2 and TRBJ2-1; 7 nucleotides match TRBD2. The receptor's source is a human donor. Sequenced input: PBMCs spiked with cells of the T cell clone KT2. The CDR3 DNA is TGTGCCAGCTTGGGGGGGTCGGGGTTAGCCTACAATGAGCAGTTCTTC. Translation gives CASLGGSGLAYNEQFF.